The present TCR beta chain was sequenced within a study of vaccination and CD4 T cells after COVID-19. Study-wide background: Each individual in the study obtained two doses of BNT162b2 or mRNA-1273 vaccine.

This CDR3 is built from 16 residues. Germline lookup yields CDR1 SGHVS and CDR2 FQNEAQ. J gave up 6 bases and V 1 base, and 9 bases lay outside the gene matches. The Oncomine TCR Beta short-read assay was applied to DNA of cultured CD4+ T cells. One entry per CDR3 protein results from TCRdb running MiXCR on the PCR reads. The data show around 7,100 distinct CDR3 sequences, 50% to 65% seen once. The treatment: roughly 11-day PBMC culture with coronavirus spike peptide pools or control peptides (ViraFEST assay). Pre-COVID-19 pandemic sampling (2011-2018) yielded the unexposed donor's CD4+ T cells. ViraFEST used peptide pools to expand antigen-specific T cells and subsequently sequenced their TCRs. Points from the study as a whole: Median counts of SARS-CoV-2-reactive clonotypes increased from approximately 21 to 40; this difference was not significant.

Note on this clonotype: Its antigen remains unidentified.

The chain joins TRBV7-8 to TRBJ2-7; 10 bases line up with TRBD2. The sample was CD4+ T cells from blood, cultured in vitro. The sequence was obtained from a human donor in good health. The CDR3 DNA is TGTGCCAGCAGCTTAGTTTTGGGACTAGCGACAGCCGAGCAGTACTTC. Amino acid sequence: CASSLVLGLATAEQYF.